This T cell receptor beta chain was observed in a study of cytomegalovirus exposure and HLA in healthy donors. Study-level results: The study reported that TCR beta sequences accurately predicted HLA-A and HLA-B alleles in most subjects. It was in a later analysis that TCR association rates were seen to vary by HLA locus, highest for DRB1 and lowest for HLA-C.

Notes on this clone: Its specificity is not known.

PCR employed 60 Vbeta and 13 Jbeta primers. Generated by immunoSEQ multiplex PCR, the TCRdb table keeps only in-frame clones and is missing some. The sample consists of around 200,000 clones, roughly 82% of them appearing once. The CDR3 extends over 16 amino acids. Germline CDR1 SGDLS, CDR2 YYNGEE. V was clipped by 0 bases and J by 8 bases, with 17 bases between them. The sequence was collected from a middle-aged man in good health and CMV-seropositive. This chain links TRBV9 with TRBJ1-4; no reliable D call. The sample comprised PBMCs. As DNA, the CDR3 is TGTGCCAGCAGCGTAGGATATGGTAGAAGCGGCGAAAAACTGTTTTTT. Its translation is CASSVGYGRSGEKLFF.